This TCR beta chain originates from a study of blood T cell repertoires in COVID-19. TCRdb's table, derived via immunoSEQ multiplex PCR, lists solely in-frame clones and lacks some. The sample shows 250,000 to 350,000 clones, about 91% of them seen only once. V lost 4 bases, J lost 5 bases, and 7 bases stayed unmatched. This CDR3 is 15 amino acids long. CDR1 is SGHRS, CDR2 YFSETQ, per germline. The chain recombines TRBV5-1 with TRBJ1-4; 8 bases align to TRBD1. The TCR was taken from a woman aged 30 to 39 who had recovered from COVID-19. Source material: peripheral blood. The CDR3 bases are TGCGCCAGCAGCGACGTCCAGGGGGCCAATGAAAAACTGTTTTTT. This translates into CASSDVQGANEKLFF.